This TCR beta chain was retrieved from a study of OX40 agonist ivuxolimab in advanced cancers. The table came from immunoSEQ multiplex PCR; TCRdb's copy has only in-frame clones and leaves some out. Seen here are under 45,000 clones, roughly 80% observed once, and the top ten hold approximately 11%. Study findings and constraints: Mean expanded clone counts were higher in CD8+ than CD4+ T cells. Partial responders dosed at 0.1-3.0 mg/kg displayed clonal expansion ranking among the lowest. Certain nonresponders additionally had low normalized T-cell clonal expansion.

The CDR3 spans 16 residues. Germline V gene data show CDR1 as PRHDT and CDR2 as FYEKMQ (reference sequence). V gave up 5 bases and J gave up 3 bases; unmatched junction bases: 7. To note about this clone: Its antigen is undetermined.

Patients had blood sampled at baseline and again on cycle 4 day 1 and cycle 7 day 1. The input for sequencing was CD4+ or CD8+ T cells sorted from blood, taken in a trial of the OX40 agonist ivuxolimab. This clonotype originated in an adult with an advanced solid tumor such as melanoma, head and neck, liver or kidney cancer. The genes are TRBV13 and TRBJ1-1, with 12 bases lining up with TRBD1. In nucleotides, the CDR3 is TGTGCCAGCAGCCCCCGGGACAGGGGGCACGACACTGAAGCTTTCTTT. This translates into CASSPRDRGHDTEAFF.